Reported below is one TCR beta chain. Only a few counts were recorded for this clonotype. It has no known antigen specificity. Base quality data are lacking; no much larger clone is found one base away. This record belongs to a study of T cells after yellow fever vaccination (dated by TCRdb to the late 2010s). For the wider study: The SMART-Seq v4 Ultra Low Input RNA kit was used to prepare libraries from fractions with low cell numbers. To follow T-cell clones before and after primary and booster YFV17D yellow fever vaccination, bulk TCR alpha and beta repertoires were sequenced over time. Two healthy male donors, one aged 18 to 29 and one aged 30 to 40 years, were included in the cohort. Blood was drawn at multiple timepoints before and after primary and secondary immunization, with bulk PBMC replicates and cell subsets isolated.

The CDR3 starts with the cysteine, ends with the phenylalanine, and has 16 residues. Here the CDR3 DNA is all that survives: 48 bases in frame from base 1. The germline V and J ends show losses of 4 bases and 4 bases respectively, and no gene match explains 6 bases of the junction. From a lookup of the germline V gene, CDR1 and CDR2 are LGHNA and YSLEER. TCR cDNA was synthesized by 5'RACE template switching, through which a universal primer site and unique molecular identifiers were introduced. Priming of cDNA synthesis was performed from both the TCR alpha and TCR beta constant segments. Library amplification used two PCR steps, and the second PCR step added sample barcodes and sequencing adapters. Sequencing of the libraries was done on either Illumina HiSeq 2500 (2x100 bp) or NovaSeq (2x150 bp). Under the source paper's analysis protocol: MIGEC was used to demultiplex reads and collapse the reads into UMI consensus sequences, and MiXCR was used for V(D)J alignment. Clonotypes responding to the vaccine were identified with edgeR on replicate PBMC samples, with the criteria of FDR below 0.01 and a log2 fold change above 5 up to day 15. Each bulk clonotype received a CD4 or CD8 identity based on whether the sequenced CD4 or CD8 repertoire contained that clonotype at higher abundance. The public reads were run again by TCRdb, first through fastp at Q25 and then through MiXCR, and only productive beta chains were kept. A single entry per CDR3 protein holds the most common genes and DNA from its merged rows. The V and J calls follow TCRdb's processing rather than the paper's. The sample yields about 260,000 distinct CDR3 sequences; 10% to 15% were counted once. The ten largest make up 0.5% to 0.6% of the sample.

According to the study, the label for this sample's treatment or condition signals: live attenuated yellow fever vaccine strain. PBMCs were isolated from peripheral blood using a standard Ficoll-Paque protocol. CD4 and CD8 T-cell fractions were isolated with Dynabeads CD4 and CD8 positive selection kits. TriZol was used to extract RNA from bulk PBMCs, from CD4 and CD8 fractions, and from dextramer-positive and dextramer-negative fractions. Here is what the overall study found, with its caveats: The secondary T-cell response was weaker than the primary response but faster, peaking on day 5 instead of day 15. A small fraction of clonotypes showed up in both the CD4 and CD8 compartments, probably as a result of convergent recombination. Because only a couple of donors were included in the study, the extent to which the findings can be generalized is limited. Because abundant contaminating clonotypes from the bulk population could be contained in FACS-sorted repertoires, computational filtering was required. After the booster, most clones that had expanded after primary vaccination were detected again (about 97% of CD4 and 88% of CD8), suggesting broad maintenance of memory.

This material consisted of CD4+ T cells sorted from PBMCs, taken 45 days after the yellow fever booster vaccination. This clonotype was obtained from a man younger than 45 who received the YFV17D yellow fever vaccine. The V and J segments used are TRBV4-3 and TRBJ2-1; the junction holds 11 bases that match TRBD2. Read as DNA, the sequence is TGCGCCAGCAGCCGCTCACTAGCGGGAGCGTACAATGAGCAGTTCTTC. This encodes CASSRSLAGAYNEQFF.